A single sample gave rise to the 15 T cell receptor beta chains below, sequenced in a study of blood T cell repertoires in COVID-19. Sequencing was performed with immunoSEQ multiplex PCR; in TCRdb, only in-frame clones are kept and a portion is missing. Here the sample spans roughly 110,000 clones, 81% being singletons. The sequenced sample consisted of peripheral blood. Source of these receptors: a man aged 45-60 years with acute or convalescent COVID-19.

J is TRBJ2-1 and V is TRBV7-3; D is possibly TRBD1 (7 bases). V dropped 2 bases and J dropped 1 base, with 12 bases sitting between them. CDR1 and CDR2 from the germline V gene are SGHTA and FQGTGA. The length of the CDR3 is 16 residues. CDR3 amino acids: CASSLRGTVSYNEQFF. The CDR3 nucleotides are TGTGCCAGCAGCTTACGGGGGACAGTTTCCTACAATGAGCAGTTCTTC. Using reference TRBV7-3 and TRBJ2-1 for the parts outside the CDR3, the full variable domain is GAGVSQTPSNKVTEKGKYVELRCDPISGHTALYWYRQSLGQGPEFLIYFQGTGAADDSGLPNDRFFAVRPEGSVSTLKIQRTERGDSAVYLCASSLRGTVSYNEQFFGPGTRLTVL.

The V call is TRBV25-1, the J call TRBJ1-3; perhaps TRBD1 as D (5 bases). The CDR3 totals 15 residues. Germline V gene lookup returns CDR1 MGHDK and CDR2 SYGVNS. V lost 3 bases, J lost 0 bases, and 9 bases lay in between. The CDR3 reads CASSDTGTSGNTIYF. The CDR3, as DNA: TGTGCCAGCAGTGACACAGGAACCTCTGGAAACACCATATATTTT.

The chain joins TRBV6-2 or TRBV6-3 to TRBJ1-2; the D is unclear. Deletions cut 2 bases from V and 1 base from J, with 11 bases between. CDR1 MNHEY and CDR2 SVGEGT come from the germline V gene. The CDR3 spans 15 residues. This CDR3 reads CASSYPRGFNYGYTF. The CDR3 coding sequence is TGTGCCAGCAGTTACCCACGAGGATTTAACTATGGCTACACCTTC.

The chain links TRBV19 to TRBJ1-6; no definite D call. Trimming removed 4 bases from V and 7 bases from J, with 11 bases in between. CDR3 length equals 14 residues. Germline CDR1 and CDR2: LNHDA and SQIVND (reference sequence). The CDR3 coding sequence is TGTGCCAGTAGTAATCCGGGAGAAAATTCACCCCTCCACTTT. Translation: CASSNPGENSPLHF.

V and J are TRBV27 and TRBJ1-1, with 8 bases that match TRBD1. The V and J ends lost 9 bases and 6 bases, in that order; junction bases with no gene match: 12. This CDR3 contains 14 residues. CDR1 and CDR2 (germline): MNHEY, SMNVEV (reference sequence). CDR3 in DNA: TGTGCCAGATGGGACAGGCCCTTTCCGTCTGAAGCTTTCTTT. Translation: CARWDRPFPSEAFF.

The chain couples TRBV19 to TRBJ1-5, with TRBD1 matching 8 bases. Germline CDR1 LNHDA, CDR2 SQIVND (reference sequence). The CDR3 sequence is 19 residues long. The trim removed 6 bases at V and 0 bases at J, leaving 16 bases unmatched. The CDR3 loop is CASSPAGTGPSYSNQPQHF. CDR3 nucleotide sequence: TGTGCCAGTAGCCCAGCCGGGACAGGCCCTTCGTATAGCAATCAGCCCCAGCATTTT.

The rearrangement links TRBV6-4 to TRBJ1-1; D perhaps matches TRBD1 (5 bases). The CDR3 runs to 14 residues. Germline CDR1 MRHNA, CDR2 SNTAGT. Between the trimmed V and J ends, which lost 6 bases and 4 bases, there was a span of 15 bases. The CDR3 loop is CASREIAGGTEAFF. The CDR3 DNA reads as TGTGCCAGCAGGGAAATCGCGGGGGGCACTGAAGCTTTCTTT.

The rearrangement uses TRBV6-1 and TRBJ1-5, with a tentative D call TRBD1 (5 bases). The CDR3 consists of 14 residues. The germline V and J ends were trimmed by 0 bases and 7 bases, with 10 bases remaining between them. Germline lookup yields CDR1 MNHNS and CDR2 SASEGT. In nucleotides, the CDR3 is TGTGCCAGCAGTGAAGCCGGGGGAGGGCAGCCCCAGCATTTT. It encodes CASSEAGGGQPQHF.

The CDR3 DNA reads TGTGCCAGCAGCTTATCAGTTGGGGCAGGGGCGCGTGAGCAGTACTTC. This translates into CASSLSVGAGAREQYF. The chain combines TRBV13 with TRBJ2-7, with a weak D call TRBD1 (6 bases). This CDR3 comprises 16 residues. CDR1 and CDR2 (germline): PRHDT, FYEKMQ (reference sequence). V shed 2 bases and J shed 7 bases, with 21 bases lying between them.

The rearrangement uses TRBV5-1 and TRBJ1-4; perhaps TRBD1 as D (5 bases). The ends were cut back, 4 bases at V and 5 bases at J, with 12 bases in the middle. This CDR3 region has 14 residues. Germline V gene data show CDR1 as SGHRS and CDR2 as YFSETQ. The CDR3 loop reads CASSPSGDNEKLFF. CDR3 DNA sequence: TGCGCCAGCAGCCCCTCGGGGGACAATGAAAAACTGTTTTTT.

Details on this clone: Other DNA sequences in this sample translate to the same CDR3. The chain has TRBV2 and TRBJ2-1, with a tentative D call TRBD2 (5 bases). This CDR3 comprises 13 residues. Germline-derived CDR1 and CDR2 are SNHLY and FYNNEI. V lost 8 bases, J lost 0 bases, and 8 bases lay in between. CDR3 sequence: CASSGVSYNEQFF. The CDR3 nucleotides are TGTGCCAGCTCCGGGGTCTCCTACAATGAGCAGTTCTTC.

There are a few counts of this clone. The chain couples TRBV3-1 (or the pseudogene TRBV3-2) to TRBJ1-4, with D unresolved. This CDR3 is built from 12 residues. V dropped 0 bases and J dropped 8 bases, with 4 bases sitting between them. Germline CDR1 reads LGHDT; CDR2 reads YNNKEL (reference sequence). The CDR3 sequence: CASSQEREKLFF. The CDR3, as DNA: TGTGCCAGCAGCCAAGAGAGGGAAAAACTGTTTTTT.

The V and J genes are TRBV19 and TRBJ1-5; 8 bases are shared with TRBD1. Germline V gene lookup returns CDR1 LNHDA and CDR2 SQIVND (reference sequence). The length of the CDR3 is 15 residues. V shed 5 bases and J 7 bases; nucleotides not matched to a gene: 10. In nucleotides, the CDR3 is TGTGCCAGTAGTTCTAGACAGGGGTGGCGACAGCCCCAGCATTTT. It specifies CASSSRQGWRQPQHF.

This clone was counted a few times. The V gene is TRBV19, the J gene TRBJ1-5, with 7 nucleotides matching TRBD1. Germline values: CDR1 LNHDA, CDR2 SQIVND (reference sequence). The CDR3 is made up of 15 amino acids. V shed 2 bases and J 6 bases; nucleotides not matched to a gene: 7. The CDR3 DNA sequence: TGTGCCAGTAGTATATCCCCACAGGGGATTCAGCCCCAGCATTTT. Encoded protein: CASSISPQGIQPQHF.

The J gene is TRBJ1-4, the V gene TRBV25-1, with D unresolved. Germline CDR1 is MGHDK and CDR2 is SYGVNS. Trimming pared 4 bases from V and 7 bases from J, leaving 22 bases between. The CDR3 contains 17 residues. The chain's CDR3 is CASSGPGLRQSPEKLFF. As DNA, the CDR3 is TGTGCCAGCAGTGGCCCCGGACTGCGGCAGAGCCCTGAAAAACTGTTTTTT.